These 18 T cell receptor beta chains were all obtained from the same sample, sequenced in a study of control samples from healthy donors and cancer patients (dated by TCRdb to 2020 to 2022). Library prep was done by the immunoSEQ multiplex PCR assay. What TCRdb holds here is the immuneACCESS table cut down to in-frame rearrangements. Part of the clones is not present; checked against another copy, under half of the missing clones reflect an unresolved V gene, and the others are unexplained. A total of around 92,000 clones appear in this sample, more than 75% of them only once. Roughly 2% of the sample is taken by the ten largest. Sequenced sample: blood. These TCRs come from a man in his sixties in good health.

Remarks on this clone: Other DNA sequences in the same sample also yield this CDR3. CDR3 DNA sequence: TGTGCCAGCAGTGACGGGGGTCGGGGCTACACCTTC. The encoded protein is CASSDGGRGYTF. V usage is TRBV2 and J usage is TRBJ1-2; maybe TRBD1 (5 bases). CDR3 length equals 12 residues. Trimming removed 3 bases at V and 8 bases at J, with 10 bases between. Germline CDR1 is SNHLY and CDR2 is FYNNEI.

This clone appeared a single time. The chain has TRBV7-2 and TRBJ2-7, with 10 bases aligning to TRBD2. The CDR3 consists of 16 residues. J was trimmed by 2 bases and V by 2 bases; bases with no gene match: 6. Germline V gene lookup returns CDR1 SGHTA and CDR2 FQGNSA. The CDR3 bases are TGTGCCAGCAGCTTATCCACTAGCGGGAACGCCTACGAGCAGTACTTC. Translation gives CASSLSTSGNAYEQYF. Drawing the rest from reference TRBV7-2 and TRBJ2-7, the complete variable domain is GAGVSQSPSNKVTEKGKDVELRCDPISGHTALYWYRQSLGQGLEFLIYFQGNSAPDKSGLPSDRFSAERTGGSVSTLTIQRTQQEDSAVYLCASSLSTSGNAYEQYFGPGTRLTVT.

The chain is built from TRBV4-1 and TRBJ2-5; TRBD2 might be the D (5 bases). The V end was cut by 2 bases, the J end by 5 bases, with 12 bases between. Per the germline V gene, CDR1 is MGHRA and CDR2 is YSYEKL. CDR3 length: 14 residues. The CDR3 spells CASSQPARGETQYF. CDR3 sequence (DNA): TGCGCCAGCAGCCAACCAGCGCGCGGGGAGACCCAGTACTTC.

The CDR3 loop reads CASSFGGQGNTEAFF. The CDR3, as DNA: TGCGCCAGCAGCTTTGGGGGACAGGGGAACACTGAAGCTTTCTTT. This chain links TRBV5-1 with TRBJ1-1, with 9 bases lining up with TRBD1. CDR1 and CDR2 from the germline V gene are SGHRS and YFSETQ. V gave up 2 bases and J gave up 1 base; unmatched junction bases: 3. This CDR3 contains 15 residues.

This rearrangement joins TRBV23-1 to TRBJ1-5; 11 positions agree with TRBD1. TRBV23-1 is classed as an ORF, of uncertain function. V lost 2 bases to trimming and J lost 15 bases; unmatched junction nucleotides: 9. CDR3 length: 14 amino acids. The CDR3 nucleotides read TGCGCCAGCAGTCAACCGGGGACAGGGGGTTTTCGGCATTTT. Translated: CASSQPGTGGFRHF.

The chain carries TRBV6-5 and TRBJ2-3; 9 positions match TRBD2. CDR1 is MNHEY and CDR2 is SVGAGI in the germline V gene. J gave up 3 bases and V 10 bases, and 8 bases lay outside the gene matches. CDR3 size: 14 residues. CDR3 amino acids: CATEAGGGTDTQYF. The CDR3 bases are TGTGCCACCGAAGCGGGGGGCGGGACAGATACGCAGTATTTT.

The rearrangement joins TRBV5-4 to TRBJ2-3; D assignment may be TRBD1 or TRBD2 (5 bases each). Germline CDR1 reads SGHNT; CDR2 reads YYREEE (reference sequence). V shed 1 base and J shed 4 bases, with 10 bases lying between them. The CDR3 consists of 14 residues. The CDR3 loop is CASSLWGFPDTQYF. The CDR3 region has the DNA TGTGCCAGCAGCTTGTGGGGGTTCCCAGATACGCAGTATTTT.

This sequence joins TRBV30 and TRBJ2-5; perhaps TRBD1 as D (5 bases). The CDR3 contains 14 residues. The V gene lost 4 bases and the J gene lost 5 bases, with 17 bases spanning the gap. The germline gives CDR1 GTSNPN, CDR2 SVGIG (reference sequence). The CDR3 sequence is CAWTPGRVRETQYF. CDR3 nucleotide sequence: TGTGCCTGGACACCGGGCAGGGTCCGGGAGACCCAGTACTTC.

The gene calls are TRBV5-6 and TRBJ2-7; D is possibly TRBD1 (5 bases). V lost 2 bases to trimming and J lost 6 bases, with 15 bases between them. Germline V CDR1 and CDR2: SGHDT, YYEEEE. This CDR3 is 14 amino acids long. The CDR3: CASSLTFQGGEQYF. Written as DNA, the CDR3 is TGTGCCAGCAGCTTAACCTTCCAGGGCGGCGAGCAGTACTTC. Full variable domain (rest looked up from reference TRBV5-6 and TRBJ2-7): DAGVTQSPTHLIKTRGQQVTLRCSPKSGHDTVSWYQQALGQGPQFIFQYYEEEERQRGNFPDRFSGHQFPNYSSELNVNALLLGDSALYLCASSLTFQGGEQYFGPGTRLTVT.

The chain combines TRBV28 with TRBJ2-5, with 13 nucleotides matching TRBD2. CDR3 length: 16 amino acids. Germline V CDR1 and CDR2: MDHEN, SYDVKM. The V and J ends lost 5 bases and 7 bases, in that order; junction bases with no gene match: 10. CDR3 in amino acids: CASSILLAGGPGTQYF. The CDR3 DNA sequence: TGTGCCAGCAGTATCCTACTAGCGGGAGGGCCCGGGACCCAGTACTTC.

The table lists this clone with a count of one. V usage is TRBV12-3 or TRBV12-4 and J usage is TRBJ1-2; D is perhaps TRBD1 (6 bases). The CDR3 is made up of 11 amino acids. Deletions cut 8 bases from V and 3 bases from J, with 7 bases between. The CDR3 DNA sequence: TGTGCCAGCGGGGGGCACTATGGCTACACCTTC. Protein sequence: CASGGHYGYTF.

The chain couples TRBV7-9 to TRBJ2-1; the D gene is possibly TRBD2 (6 bases). With 5 bases removed from V and 0 bases from J, the gap between germline ends came to 14 bases. This CDR3 has 16 residues. Germline CDR1 is SEHNR and CDR2 is FQNEAQ (reference sequence). CDR3 amino acids: CASSQSGTRSYNEQFF. The CDR3, as DNA: TGTGCCAGCAGCCAGTCCGGGACTCGCTCCTACAATGAGCAGTTCTTC.

The chain uses TRBV27 and TRBJ2-1; tentative D call: TRBD1 (5 bases). This CDR3 has 16 residues. The germline V gene has CDR1 MNHEY and CDR2 SMNVEV (reference sequence). V gave up 4 bases and J gave up 0 bases, with 13 bases separating them. The DNA of the CDR3 is TGTGCCAGCAGTTCGGAACAGGCAAGCTCCTACAATGAGCAGTTCTTC. Residues: CASSSEQASSYNEQFF.

This clone was seen only once. This sequence joins TRBV7-8 and TRBJ2-5; 7 bases line up with TRBD1. The CDR3 consists of 16 residues. The V gene end was trimmed by 4 bases and the J gene end by 1 base; junction bases not matched to a gene: 9. Germline CDR1 is SGHVS and CDR2 is FQNEAQ. This CDR3 reads CASSSGAGGFQETQYF. CDR3 DNA sequence: TGTGCCAGCAGCTCCGGGGCAGGGGGATTCCAAGAGACCCAGTACTTC.

The chain couples TRBV13 to TRBJ1-6, with unresolved D. CDR1 is PRHDT, CDR2 FYEKMQ, per germline (reference sequence). The CDR3 is made up of 16 amino acids. The V end was cut by 3 bases, the J end by 0 bases, with 9 bases between. The chain's CDR3 is CASSLDGDSYNSPLHF. The CDR3 DNA is TGTGCCAGCAGCTTGGACGGGGACTCCTATAATTCACCCCTCCACTTT.

The chain is built from TRBV14 and TRBJ2-1; D not resolved. The V gene's germline CDR1 is SGHDN and CDR2 FVKESK. This CDR3 contains 14 residues. V was pared by 1 base and J by 9 bases, with 13 bases between. The CDR3 here is CASSQGFSSGEQFF. In DNA form, the CDR3 reads TGTGCCAGCAGCCAAGGTTTTAGCTCCGGTGAGCAGTTCTTC.

The CDR3 DNA reads TGTGCCCGAGTAGTGCCGGAGCAGTTCTTC. It codes for CARVVPEQFF. V gene TRBV19 combines with J gene TRBJ2-1; D is unresolved. Between the trimmed V and J ends, which lost 11 bases and 10 bases, there was a span of 12 bases. The CDR3 runs to 10 residues. Germline V gene lookup returns CDR1 LNHDA and CDR2 SQIVND (reference sequence).

This clone was detected only a few times. The chain uses TRBV19 and TRBJ1-5, with 9 bases fitting TRBD1. V was clipped by 6 bases and J by 2 bases; unmatched bases: 8. The CDR3 extends over 16 amino acids. Germline values: CDR1 LNHDA, CDR2 SQIVND (reference sequence). The CDR3 sequence is CASRGPGQGGNQPQHF. The CDR3 nucleotides are TGTGCCAGTAGGGGACCGGGACAGGGTGGCAATCAGCCCCAGCATTTT.